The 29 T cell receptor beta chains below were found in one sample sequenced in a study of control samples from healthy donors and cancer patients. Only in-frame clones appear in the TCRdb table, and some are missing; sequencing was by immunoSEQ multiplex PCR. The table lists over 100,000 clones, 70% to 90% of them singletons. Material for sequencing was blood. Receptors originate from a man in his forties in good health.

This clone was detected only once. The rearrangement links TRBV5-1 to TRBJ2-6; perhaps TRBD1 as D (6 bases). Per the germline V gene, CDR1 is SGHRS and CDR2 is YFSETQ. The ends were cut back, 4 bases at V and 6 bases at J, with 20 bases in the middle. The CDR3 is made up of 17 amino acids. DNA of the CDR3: TGCGCCAGCAGCCACCGGGACATCCTCTCTTCGGCCAACGTCCTGACTTTC. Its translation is CASSHRDILSSANVLTF.

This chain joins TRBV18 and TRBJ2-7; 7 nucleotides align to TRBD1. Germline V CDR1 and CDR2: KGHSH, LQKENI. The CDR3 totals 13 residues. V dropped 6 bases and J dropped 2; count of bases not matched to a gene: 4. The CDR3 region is CASSIGTAYEQYF. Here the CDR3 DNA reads TGTGCCAGCTCCATCGGGACAGCCTACGAGCAGTACTTC.

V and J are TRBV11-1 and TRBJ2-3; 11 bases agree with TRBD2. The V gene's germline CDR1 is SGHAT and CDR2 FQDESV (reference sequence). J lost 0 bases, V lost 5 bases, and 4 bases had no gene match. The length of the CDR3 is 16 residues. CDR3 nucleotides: TGTGCCAGCAGCCAAGGGACTAGCGGAAGCACAGATACGCAGTATTTT. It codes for CASSQGTSGSTDTQYF.

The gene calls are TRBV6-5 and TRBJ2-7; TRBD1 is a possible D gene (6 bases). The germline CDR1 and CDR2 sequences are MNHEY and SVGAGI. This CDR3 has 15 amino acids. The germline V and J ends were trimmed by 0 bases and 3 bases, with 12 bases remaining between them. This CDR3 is CASSYSFQGIYEQYF. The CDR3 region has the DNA TGTGCCAGCAGTTACTCTTTTCAGGGGATCTACGAGCAGTACTTC.

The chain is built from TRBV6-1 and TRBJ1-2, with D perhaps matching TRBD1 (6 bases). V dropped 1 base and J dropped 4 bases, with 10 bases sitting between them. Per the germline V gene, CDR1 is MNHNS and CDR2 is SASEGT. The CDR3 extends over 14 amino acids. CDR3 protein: CASSEEGGGYGYTF. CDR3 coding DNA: TGTGCCAGCAGTGAAGAAGGGGGAGGCTATGGCTACACCTTC.

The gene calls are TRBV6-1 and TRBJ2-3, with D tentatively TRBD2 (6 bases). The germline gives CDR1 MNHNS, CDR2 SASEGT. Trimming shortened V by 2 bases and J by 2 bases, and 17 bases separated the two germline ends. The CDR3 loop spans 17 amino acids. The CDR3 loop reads CASSEFGGALNTDTQYF. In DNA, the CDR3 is TGTGCCAGCAGTGAATTTGGCGGGGCGCTTAACACAGATACGCAGTATTTT.

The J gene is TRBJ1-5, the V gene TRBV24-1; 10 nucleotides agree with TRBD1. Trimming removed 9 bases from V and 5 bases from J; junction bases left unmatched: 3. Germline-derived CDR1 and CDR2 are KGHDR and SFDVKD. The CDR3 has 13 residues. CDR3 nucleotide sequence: TGTGCCACCGGGACAGGGGATTATCAGCCCCAGCATTTT. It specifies CATGTGDYQPQHF.

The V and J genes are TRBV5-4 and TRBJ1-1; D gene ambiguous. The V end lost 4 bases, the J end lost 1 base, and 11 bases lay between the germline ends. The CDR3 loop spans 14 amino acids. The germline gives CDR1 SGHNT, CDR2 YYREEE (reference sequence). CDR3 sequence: CASSRSPKNTEAFF. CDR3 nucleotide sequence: TGTGCCAGCAGCCGCAGCCCCAAGAACACTGAAGCTTTCTTT.

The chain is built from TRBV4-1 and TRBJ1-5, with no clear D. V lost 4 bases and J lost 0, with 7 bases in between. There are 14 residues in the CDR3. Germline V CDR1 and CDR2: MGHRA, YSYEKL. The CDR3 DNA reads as TGCGCCAGCAGCCCGGAGGCTAGCAATCAGCCCCAGCATTTT. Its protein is CASSPEASNQPQHF.

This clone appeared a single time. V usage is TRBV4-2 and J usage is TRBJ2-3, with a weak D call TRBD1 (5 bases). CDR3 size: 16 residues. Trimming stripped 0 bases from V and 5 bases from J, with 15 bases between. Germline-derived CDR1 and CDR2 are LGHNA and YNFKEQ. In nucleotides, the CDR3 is TGTGCCAGCAGCCAAGAACGCCAGGGTGTAGGAGATACGCAGTATTTT. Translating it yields CASSQERQGVGDTQYF.

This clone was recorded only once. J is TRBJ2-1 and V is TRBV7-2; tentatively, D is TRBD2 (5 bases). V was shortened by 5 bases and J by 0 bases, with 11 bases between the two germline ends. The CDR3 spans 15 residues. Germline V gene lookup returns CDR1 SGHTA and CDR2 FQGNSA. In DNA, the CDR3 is TGTGCCAGCAGCCTCGGACTGGGCTCCTACAATGAGCAGTTCTTC. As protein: CASSLGLGSYNEQFF.

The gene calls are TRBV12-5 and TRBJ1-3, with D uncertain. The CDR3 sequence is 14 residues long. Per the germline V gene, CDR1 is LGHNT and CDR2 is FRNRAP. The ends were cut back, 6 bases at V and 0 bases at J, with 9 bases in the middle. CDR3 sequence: CASGPHLSGNTIYF. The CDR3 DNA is TGTGCTAGTGGCCCTCACCTCTCTGGAAACACCATATATTTT. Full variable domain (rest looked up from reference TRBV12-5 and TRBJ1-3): DARVTQTPRHKVTEMGQEVTMRCQPILGHNTVFWYRQTMMQGLELLAYFRNRAPLDDSGMPKDRFSAEMPDATLATLKIQPSEPRDSAVYFCASGPHLSGNTIYFGEGSWLTVV.

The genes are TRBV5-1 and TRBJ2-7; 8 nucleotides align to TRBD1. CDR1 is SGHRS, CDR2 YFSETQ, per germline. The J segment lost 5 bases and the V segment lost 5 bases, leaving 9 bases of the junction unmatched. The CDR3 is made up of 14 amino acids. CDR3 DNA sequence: TGCGCCAGCAGTTTGAAACAGGGGGGTGACGAGCAGTACTTC. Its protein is CASSLKQGGDEQYF.

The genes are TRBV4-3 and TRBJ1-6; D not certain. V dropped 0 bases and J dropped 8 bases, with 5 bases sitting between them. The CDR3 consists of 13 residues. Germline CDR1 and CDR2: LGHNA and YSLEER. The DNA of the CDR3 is TGCGCCAGCAGCCAAGAAGGGTATTCACCCCTCCACTTT. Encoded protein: CASSQEGYSPLHF.

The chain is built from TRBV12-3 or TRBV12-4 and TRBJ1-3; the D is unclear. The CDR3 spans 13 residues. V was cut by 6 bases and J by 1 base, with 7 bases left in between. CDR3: CASSQVSGNTIYF. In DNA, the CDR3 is TGTGCCAGCAGCCAGGTGTCTGGAAACACCATATATTTT.

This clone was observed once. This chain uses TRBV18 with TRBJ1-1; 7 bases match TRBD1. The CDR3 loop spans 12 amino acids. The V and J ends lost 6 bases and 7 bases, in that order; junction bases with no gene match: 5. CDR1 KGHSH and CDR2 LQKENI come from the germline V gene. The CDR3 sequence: CASSTGRVEAFF. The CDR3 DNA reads TGTGCCAGCTCGACAGGGAGGGTTGAAGCTTTCTTT.

CDR3 in DNA: TGTGCCTGGAGTGATTTAGGGATTCCGTATGGCTACACCTTC. This translates into CAWSDLGIPYGYTF. The chain recombines TRBV30 with TRBJ1-2; D is ambiguous. In germline, CDR1 is GTSNPN, CDR2 SVGIG (reference sequence). The V end lost 1 base, the J end lost 5 bases, and 14 bases lay between the germline ends. The CDR3 is made up of 14 amino acids.

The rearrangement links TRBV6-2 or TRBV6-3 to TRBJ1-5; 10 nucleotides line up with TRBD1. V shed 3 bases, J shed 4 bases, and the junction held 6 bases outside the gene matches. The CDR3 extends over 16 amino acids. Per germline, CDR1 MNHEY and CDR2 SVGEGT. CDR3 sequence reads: CASSYLRTGGNQPQHF. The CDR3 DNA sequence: TGTGCCAGCAGTTATCTCAGGACAGGGGGAAATCAGCCCCAGCATTTT.

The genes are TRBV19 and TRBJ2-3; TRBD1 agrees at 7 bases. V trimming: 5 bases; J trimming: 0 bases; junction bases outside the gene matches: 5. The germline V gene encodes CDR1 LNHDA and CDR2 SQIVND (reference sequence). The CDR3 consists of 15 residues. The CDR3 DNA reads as TGTGCCAGTAGTGATAGGGACAGCAGCACAGATACGCAGTATTTT. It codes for CASSDRDSSTDTQYF.

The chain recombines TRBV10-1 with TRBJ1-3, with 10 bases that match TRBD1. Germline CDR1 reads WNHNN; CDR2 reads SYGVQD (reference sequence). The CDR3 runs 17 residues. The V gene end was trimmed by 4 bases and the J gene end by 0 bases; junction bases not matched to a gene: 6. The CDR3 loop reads CASSAGTGASSGNTIYF. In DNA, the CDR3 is TGCGCCAGCAGTGCCGGGACAGGGGCGAGCTCTGGAAACACCATATATTTT.

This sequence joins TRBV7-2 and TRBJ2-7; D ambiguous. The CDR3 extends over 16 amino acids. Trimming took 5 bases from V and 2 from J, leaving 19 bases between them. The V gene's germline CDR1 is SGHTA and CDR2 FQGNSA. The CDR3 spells CASSLGIQIYTYEQYF. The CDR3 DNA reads TGTGCCAGCAGCCTAGGGATACAAATCTACACCTACGAGCAGTACTTC.

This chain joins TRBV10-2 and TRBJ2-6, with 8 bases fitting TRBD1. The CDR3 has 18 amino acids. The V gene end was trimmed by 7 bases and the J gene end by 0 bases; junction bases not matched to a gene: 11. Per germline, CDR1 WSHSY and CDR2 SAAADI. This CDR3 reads CASNGRGQVFSGANVLTF. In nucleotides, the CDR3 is TGCGCCAGCAATGGTAGGGGACAGGTCTTCTCTGGGGCCAACGTCCTGACTTTC.

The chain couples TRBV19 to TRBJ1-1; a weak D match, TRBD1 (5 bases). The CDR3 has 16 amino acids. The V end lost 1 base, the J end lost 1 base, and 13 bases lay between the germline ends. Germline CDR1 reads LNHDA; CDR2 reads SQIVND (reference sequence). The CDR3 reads CASSIGAGRENTEAFF. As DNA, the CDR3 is TGTGCCAGTAGTATAGGGGCAGGGAGGGAGAACACTGAAGCTTTCTTT.

The CDR3 loop is CASSLENSDTQYF. DNA of the CDR3: TGCGCCAGCAGCTTGGAAAATTCAGATACGCAGTATTTT. The chain employs TRBV5-1 and TRBJ2-3, with D uncertain. The CDR3 length is 13 residues. Trimming cost V 0 bases and J 4 bases, with 6 bases left between them. Germline-derived CDR1 and CDR2 are SGHRS and YFSETQ.

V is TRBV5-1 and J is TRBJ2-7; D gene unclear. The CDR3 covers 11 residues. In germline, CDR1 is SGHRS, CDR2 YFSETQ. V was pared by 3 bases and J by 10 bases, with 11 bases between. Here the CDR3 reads CASSSGPRQYF. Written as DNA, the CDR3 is TGCGCCAGCAGCTCCGGGCCACGTCAGTACTTC.

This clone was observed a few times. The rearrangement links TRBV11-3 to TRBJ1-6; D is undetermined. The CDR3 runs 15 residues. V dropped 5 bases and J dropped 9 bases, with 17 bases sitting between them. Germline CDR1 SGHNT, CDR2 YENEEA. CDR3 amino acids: CASSKGPQGGSPLHF. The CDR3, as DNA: TGTGCCAGCAGCAAAGGGCCCCAAGGTGGTTCACCCCTCCACTTT.

The CDR3 DNA follows: TGCGCCAGCAGTGAGTCCCAAGGAGTGGGTCAGCCCCAGCATTTT. Amino acid sequence: CASSESQGVGQPQHF. The J gene is TRBJ1-5, the V gene TRBV10-2; the D is unclear. This CDR3 comprises 15 residues. CDR1 and CDR2 from the germline V gene are WSHSY and SAAADI. Trimming took 0 bases from V and 6 from J, leaving 12 bases between them.

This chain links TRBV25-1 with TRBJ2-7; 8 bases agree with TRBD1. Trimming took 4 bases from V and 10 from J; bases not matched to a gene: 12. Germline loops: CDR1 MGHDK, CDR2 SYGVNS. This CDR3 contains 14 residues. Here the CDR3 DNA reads TGTGCCAGCAGTGCAACCCTGGACAGGGCGCCCCAGTACTTC. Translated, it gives CASSATLDRAPQYF.

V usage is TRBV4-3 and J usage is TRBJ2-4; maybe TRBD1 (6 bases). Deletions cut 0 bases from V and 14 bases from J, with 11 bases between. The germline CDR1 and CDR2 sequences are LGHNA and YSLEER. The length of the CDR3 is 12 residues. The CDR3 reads CASSQDQGPKYF. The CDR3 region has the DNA TGCGCCAGCAGCCAAGATCAGGGGCCCAAGTACTTC.